These T cell receptor beta chains were read from a single sample in a study of CD8 T cells in Susac syndrome. TCRdb re-analysed the immunoSEQ multiplex PCR reads in MiXCR, keeping a single row per CDR3 protein. The sample holds some 300,000 distinct CDR3 sequences, roughly 84% seen once. What was sequenced was CD8+ T cells from PBMCs. The receptors stem from a human donor with multiple sclerosis. Each CDR3 is given with its conserved first and last residue. A D gene is named only where the DNA matches it firmly. Not every row has a clone size; where given, it reads once, few, many or a size class.

>TRBD1|-|TRBJ1-2|TRBV28
TGTGCCAGCAGGCCCAGTATCCGGGACAGAGCTAACTATGGCTACACCTTC
CASRPSIRDRANYGYTF
>-|-|TRBJ1-2|TRBV3-1
TGTGCCAGCAGCCAGGGCTATGGCTACACCTTC
CASSQGYGYTF
>TRBD1|once|TRBJ1-1|TRBV20-1
TGCAGTGCTCGCCCCAGCACAGGGGACACTGAAGCTTTCTTT
CSARPSTGDTEAFF
>TRBD1|-|TRBJ1-5|TRBV23-1
TGCGCCAGCAGTCATTACACAGGGGTGAGCAATCAGCCCCAGCATTTT
CASSHYTGVSNQPQHF
>TRBD1|-|TRBJ1-2|TRBV19
TGTGCCAGTAGTACGAAGTCCGGGACAGAACACTATGGCTACACCTTC
CASSTKSGTEHYGYTF
>-|once|TRBJ1-2|TRBV2
TGTGCCAGCCCCCCCGGCAGGCAGGGAAGCTACACCTTC
CASPPGRQGSYTF
>TRBD1|-|TRBJ2-7|TRBV28
TGTGCCAGCAGTTGGGTTGGGACAGGCTACGAGCAGTACTTC
CASSWVGTGYEQYF
>TRBD2|-|TRBJ2-7|TRBV27
TGTGCCAGCAGCCCAGCGGGAGTCGAGCAGTACTTC
CASSPAGVEQYF
>-|-|TRBJ2-7|TRBV30
TGTGCCTGGAGACAGAGAGCCTACGAGCAGTACTTC
CAWRQRAYEQYF
>-|-|TRBJ1-3|TRBV12-5
TGTGCTAGTGGTTCCGGGACCCAGGGCTGGGGCTCTGGAAACACCATATATTTT
CASGSGTQGWGSGNTIYF
>-|-|TRBJ2-7|TRBV27
TGTGCCAGCAGTTTCCTAGGGGGAGAGGGGGCCTACGAGCAGTACTTC
CASSFLGGEGAYEQYF
>TRBD2|once|TRBJ2-1|TRBV9
TGTGCCAGCAGCCAGGCTCTAGCGGGAGGAAATGAGCAGTTCTTC
CASSQALAGGNEQFF
>-|-|TRBJ2-1|TRBV20-1
TGCAGTGCTAGAGATCGTAGCAAGGGGATCCACAATGAGCAGTTCTTC
CSARDRSKGIHNEQFF
>-|-|TRBJ1-1|TRBV5-4
TGTGCCAGCAGCTCCAGCGGGGGCGTAGCTTTCTTT
CASSSSGGVAFF
>TRBD2|-|TRBJ2-7|TRBV9
TGTGCCAGCAGCGTTAGCGGGAGCTACGGATACGAGCAGTACTTC
CASSVSGSYGYEQYF
>TRBD2|-|TRBJ2-2|TRBV10-1
TGCGCCAGCAGCGCCCCGGGACTAGCGGGACTCACCGGGGAGCTGTTTTTT
CASSAPGLAGLTGELFF
>-|once|TRBJ2-2|TRBV7-9
TGTGCCAGCAGCTTAAAAGTCCCGGCCGCCGGGGAGCTGTTTTTT
CASSLKVPAAGELFF
>-|-|TRBJ2-6|TRBV2
TGTGCCAGCTTAGACGGGGCCAACGTCCTGACTTTC
CASLDGANVLTF
>-|-|TRBJ1-2|TRBV28
TGTGCCAGCAGTTCCGCCCTCCTAGGACCACACTATGGCTACACCTTC
CASSSALLGPHYGYTF
>-|once|TRBJ2-1|TRBV7-8
TGTGCCAGCAGCTTCTCGGTCGGGAGTAACAATGAGCAGTTCTTC
CASSFSVGSNNEQFF
>TRBD1|-|TRBJ2-7|TRBV13
TGTGCCAGCAGCCTGGGACAGCTCGGGTACGAGCAGTACTTC
CASSLGQLGYEQYF
>-|-|TRBJ2-3|TRBV15
TGTGCCACCAGCAGCCAACCCGCAGCGGAGCTAGATACGCAGTATTTT
CATSSQPAAELDTQYF
>-|-|TRBJ2-1|TRBV2
TGTGCCAGCATGGAAGATGAGCAGTTCTTC
CASMEDEQFF
>-|-|TRBJ2-7|TRBV12-3/TRBV12-4
TGTGCCAGCAGTTTAGATGGGAGGAGCGAGCAGTACTTC
CASSLDGRSEQYF
>TRBD2|-|TRBJ2-1|TRBV5-6
TGTGCCAGCAGCTTGGGGCTAGCGGGAGAATTTAGTCCGAATGAGCAGTTCTTC
CASSLGLAGEFSPNEQFF
>TRBD2|-|TRBJ2-3|TRBV7-9
TGTGCCAGCAGCTCTCTAGCGGGAATTATTACAGATACGCAGTATTTT
CASSSLAGIITDTQYF
>TRBD1|-|TRBJ2-7|TRBV28
TGTGCCAGCAGTAACAGGGGGCCGTACGAGCAGTACTTC
CASSNRGPYEQYF
>-|-|TRBJ1-2|TRBV7-9
TGTGCCAGCAGCGGGACCACACCTTATGGCTACACCTTC
CASSGTTPYGYTF
>-|-|TRBJ2-7|TRBV7-9
TGTGCCAGCAGTCCATCCCCCTACGAGCAGTACTTC
CASSPSPYEQYF
>TRBD2|-|TRBJ2-5|TRBV28
TGTGCCAGCAGTTTAGGACTAGCGGGAGTCATAGAGACCCAGTACTTC
CASSLGLAGVIETQYF
>-|-|TRBJ1-1|TRBV20-1
TGCAGTGCTAGGTCCGGTCCTGAAGCTTTCTTT
CSARSGPEAFF
>-|-|TRBJ2-7|TRBV29-1
TGCAGCGCTGGGGAAGGCCGCAGATACCCCTACGAGCAGTACTTC
CSAGEGRRYPYEQYF
>-|-|TRBJ2-5|TRBV7-8
TGTGCCAGCAGCTTACGACTGAGCCAAGAGACCCAGTACTTC
CASSLRLSQETQYF
>-|-|TRBJ2-1|TRBV12-3/TRBV12-4
TGTGCCAGCAGCAACTTAGGGCAGCTACTTTACAATGAGCAGTTCTTC
CASSNLGQLLYNEQFF
>TRBD2|-|TRBJ2-7|TRBV27
TGTGCCAGCAGCTCCCCTTCTAGCGGGTCTACCTACGAGCAGTACTTC
CASSSPSSGSTYEQYF
>-|-|TRBJ2-1|TRBV3-1
TGTGCCAGCAGCCAAGCGGACGTAAAAGGGCAGTTCTTC
CASSQADVKGQFF
>-|-|TRBJ2-1|TRBV20-1
TGCAGTGCTCCTAAGGCGGGTCAGATTTACAATGAGCAGTTCTTC
CSAPKAGQIYNEQFF
>TRBD1|-|TRBJ2-1|TRBV7-9
TGTGCCAGCAGCCCACTATACCCCAAGCGGACAGGGGCCAATGAGCAGTTCTTC
CASSPLYPKRTGANEQFF
>TRBD1|-|TRBJ2-3|TRBV12-3/TRBV12-4
TGTGCCGCAACCGGGACAGGGTGGAATACGCAGTATTTT
CAATGTGWNTQYF
>TRBD2|few|TRBJ2-2|TRBV7-3
TGTGCCAGCAGCTTAAGTATAAGCGGGATGAGCACCGGGGAGCTGTTTTTT
CASSLSISGMSTGELFF
>TRBD2|-|TRBJ2-5|TRBV6-5
TGTGCCAGCAGTACCGAGGGACTAGCGGGAGTTTTGAACCAAGAGACCCAGTACTTC
CASSTEGLAGVLNQETQYF